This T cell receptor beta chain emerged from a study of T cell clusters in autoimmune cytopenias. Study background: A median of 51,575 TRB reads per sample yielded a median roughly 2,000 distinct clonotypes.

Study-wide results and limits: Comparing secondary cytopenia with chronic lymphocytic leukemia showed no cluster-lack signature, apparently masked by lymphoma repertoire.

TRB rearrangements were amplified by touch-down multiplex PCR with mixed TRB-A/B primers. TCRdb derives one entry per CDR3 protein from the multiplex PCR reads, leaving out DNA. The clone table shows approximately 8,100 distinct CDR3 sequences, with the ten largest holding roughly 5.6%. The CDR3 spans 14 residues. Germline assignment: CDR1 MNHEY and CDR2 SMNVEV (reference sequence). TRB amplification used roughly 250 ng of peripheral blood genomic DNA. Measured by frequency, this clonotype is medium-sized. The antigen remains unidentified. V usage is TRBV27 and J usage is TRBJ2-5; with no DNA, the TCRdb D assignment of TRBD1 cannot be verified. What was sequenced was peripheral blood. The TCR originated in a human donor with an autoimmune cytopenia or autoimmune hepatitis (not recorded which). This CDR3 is CASSRQGRGETQYF.